These 15 T cell receptor beta chains were sequenced from one sample in a study of CD8 T cells in Susac syndrome. Reverse transcription used about 0.45 to 1 ug RNA and random hexamers. TCRdb used MiXCR to reprocess the immunoSEQ multiplex PCR reads, holding one entry per CDR3 protein. The sample has approximately 200,000 distinct CDR3 sequences, roughly 94% seen once. The sequencing input was CD4+ T cells from PBMCs. The receptors derive from a human donor with multiple sclerosis.

The rearrangement links TRBV20-1 to TRBJ2-1; 9 nucleotides align to TRBD2. The CDR3 is made up of 14 amino acids. The germline V gene has CDR1 DFQATT and CDR2 SNEGSKA (reference sequence). Germline trimming cut 0 bases from V and 12 bases from J; bases unmatched to any gene: 9. The CDR3 protein is CSARDNGGGAGQFF. In nucleotides, the CDR3 is TGCAGTGCTAGAGATAATGGCGGGGGGGCAGGGCAGTTCTTC.

This clonotype has only one observation. The chain links TRBV25-1 to TRBJ2-1; 8 bases are shared with TRBD1. V was clipped by 7 bases and J by 8 bases; unmatched bases: 13. CDR3 length: 15 residues. CDR1 and CDR2 (germline): MGHDK, SYGVNS. CDR3 protein: CASTPSGQGTHEQFF. The CDR3 nucleotides read TGTGCCAGCACCCCCAGCGGACAGGGTACCCATGAGCAGTTCTTC. The full variable domain, with the rest looked up from reference TRBV25-1 and TRBJ2-1, is EADIYQTPRYLVIGTGKKITLECSQTMGHDKMYWYQQDPGMELHLIHYSYGVNSTEKGDLSSESTVSRIRTEHFPLTLESARPSHTSQYLCASTPSGQGTHEQFFGPGTRLTVL.

The V call is TRBV7-9, the J call TRBJ2-6, with 8 bases aligning to TRBD1. Germline V CDR1 and CDR2: SEHNR, FQNEAQ (reference sequence). V shed 4 bases, J shed 0 bases, and the junction held 11 bases outside the gene matches. This CDR3 has 19 residues. The chain's CDR3 is CASSWPRDRKISGANVLTF. The CDR3 nucleotides are TGTGCCAGCAGCTGGCCCCGGGACAGGAAGATCTCTGGGGCCAACGTCCTGACTTTC.

This clonotype was recorded only once. CDR3 protein: CSAPTGSDIQYF. The CDR3 region has the DNA TGCAGTGCGCCGACAGGGAGTGACATTCAGTACTTC. This rearrangement joins TRBV20-1 to TRBJ2-4, with 7 bases lining up with TRBD1. V trimming: 6 bases; J trimming: 8 bases; junction bases outside the gene matches: 7. Germline V gene data show CDR1 as DFQATT and CDR2 as SNEGSKA (reference sequence). CDR3 length equals 12 residues.

This chain uses TRBV15 with TRBJ1-1, with D perhaps TRBD1 (5 bases). The V gene lost 9 bases and the J gene lost 1 base, with 12 bases spanning the gap. Germline CDR1 reads LNHNV; CDR2 reads YYDKDF (reference sequence). The CDR3 is 13 amino acids. Here the CDR3 DNA reads TGTGCCACTGCTTGGGGGAAGAACACTGAAGCTTTCTTT. The encoded protein is CATAWGKNTEAFF.

The J gene is TRBJ2-5, the V gene TRBV3-1; 14 nucleotides line up with TRBD2. The J segment lost 5 bases and the V segment lost 5 bases, leaving 7 bases of the junction unmatched. This CDR3 is built from 16 residues. The V gene's germline CDR1 is LGHDT and CDR2 YNNKEL (reference sequence). CDR3 sequence: CASSTQRTSGGETQYF. The DNA of the CDR3 is TGTGCCAGCAGCACCCAGAGGACTAGCGGGGGGGAGACCCAGTACTTC.

For the CDR3, the DNA is TGTGCCAGCAGTGACGACCCGTTACTCTACGAGCAGTACGTC. Encoded protein: CASSDDPLLYEQYV. This rearrangement joins TRBV2 to TRBJ2-7; D gene ambiguous. This CDR3 is 14 amino acids long. V shed 3 bases and J shed 3 bases, with 12 bases lying between them. The germline V gene encodes CDR1 SNHLY and CDR2 FYNNEI.

The chain couples TRBV23-1 to TRBJ1-2, with D possibly matching TRBD1 (6 bases). TRBV23-1 is designated an ORF whose function remains uncertain. V was shortened by 0 bases and J by 8 bases, with 13 bases between the two germline ends. The CDR3 has 14 amino acids. The CDR3: CASSQSGDMDGYTF. The DNA for the CDR3 is TGCGCCAGCAGTCAATCGGGGGACATGGACGGCTACACCTTC.

The chain couples TRBV20-1 to TRBJ2-5; 7 bases match TRBD2. Looked up from germline, CDR1 is DFQATT and CDR2 is SNEGSKA (reference sequence). The CDR3 has 14 residues. Unmatched junction bases numbered 13, after V lost 6 bases and J lost 6 bases. In nucleotides, the CDR3 is TGCAGTGCCACGGGGAGCGGGGCCACTAAGACCCAGTACTTC. Its translation is CSATGSGATKTQYF.

J is TRBJ1-6 and V is TRBV20-1; D is unresolved. The ends were cut back, 1 base at V and 3 bases at J, with 7 bases in the middle. The CDR3 is made up of 14 amino acids. CDR1 and CDR2 from the germline V gene are DFQATT and SNEGSKA (reference sequence). This CDR3 reads CSARVDHYNSPLHF. CDR3 coding DNA: TGCAGTGCTAGAGTGGACCACTATAATTCACCCCTCCACTTT.

This rearrangement joins TRBV7-2 to TRBJ1-2, with D maybe TRBD1 (5 bases). This CDR3 is built from 17 residues. Germline V gene lookup returns CDR1 SGHTA and CDR2 FQGNSA. V was trimmed by 1 base and J by 0 bases, leaving 15 bases between them. CDR3 sequence: CASSLGGRYSPNYGYTF. DNA of the CDR3: TGTGCCAGCAGCTTAGGGGGCAGGTACAGCCCTAACTATGGCTACACCTTC.

The chain carries TRBV20-1 and TRBJ2-1, with TRBD1 matching over 7 bases. The CDR3 runs 14 residues. With V trimmed by 4 bases and J by 0 bases, 3 bases remained unmatched. Germline lookup yields CDR1 DFQATT and CDR2 SNEGSKA (reference sequence). The CDR3 region is CSATDRSSYNEQFF. In DNA, the CDR3 is TGCAGTGCTACGGACAGGAGCTCCTACAATGAGCAGTTCTTC.

The chain couples TRBV20-1 to TRBJ2-3; a possible D gene is TRBD2 (5 bases). The CDR3 consists of 16 residues. V lost 1 base and J lost 1, with 15 bases in between. In germline, CDR1 is DFQATT, CDR2 SNEGSKA (reference sequence). CDR3 region: CSARVRNGLRTDTQYF. For the CDR3, the DNA is TGCAGTGCTAGAGTCAGGAATGGACTCCGCACAGATACGCAGTATTTT.

V usage is TRBV13 and J usage is TRBJ2-3; no firm D call. Germline lookup yields CDR1 PRHDT and CDR2 FYEKMQ (reference sequence). The CDR3 covers 12 residues. V lost 2 bases and J 4 bases, leaving 4 bases between the germline ends. The CDR3 is CASSLWADTQYF. The CDR3 DNA sequence: TGTGCCAGCAGCTTATGGGCAGATACGCAGTATTTT.

Only one count was recorded for this clonotype. The rearrangement joins TRBV6-2 or TRBV6-3 to TRBJ2-1, with TRBD1 identical over 7 bases. The CDR3 consists of 13 residues. Per the germline V gene, CDR1 is MNHEY and CDR2 is SVGEGT. Trimming cost V 5 bases and J 7 bases; bases outside gene matches: 5. The CDR3 sequence is CASSPGQWNEQFF. The CDR3 DNA reads TGTGCCAGCAGTCCGGGACAGTGGAATGAGCAGTTCTTC.